This T cell receptor beta chain was sequenced during a study of response to subunit inactivated influenza vaccine. Study findings and constraints: Authors suggested few new T cells are recruited by each seasonal influenza vaccination.

From the RT-PCR reads, TCRdb called clonotypes with MiXCR, one entry per CDR3 protein. Here the sample spans roughly 760,000 distinct CDR3 sequences, roughly 20% being singletons. This clonotype was found many times. As yet, its antigen is unknown. Sequenced material: PBMCs from blood, taken about 5 days after vaccination. The receptor was derived from a man aged 45-65 years who received an inactivated influenza vaccine.

This CDR3 is CASSQVFAAGGDSPLHF. As DNA, the CDR3 is TGTGCCAGCAGCCAAGTGTTCGCGGCCGGGGGGGATTCACCCCTCCACTTT. The chain is built from TRBV4-2 and TRBJ1-6; D is possibly TRBD1 (5 bases). There are 17 residues in the CDR3. The germline CDR1 and CDR2 sequences are LGHNA and YNFKEQ. V lost 1 base and J lost 8, with 18 bases in between.